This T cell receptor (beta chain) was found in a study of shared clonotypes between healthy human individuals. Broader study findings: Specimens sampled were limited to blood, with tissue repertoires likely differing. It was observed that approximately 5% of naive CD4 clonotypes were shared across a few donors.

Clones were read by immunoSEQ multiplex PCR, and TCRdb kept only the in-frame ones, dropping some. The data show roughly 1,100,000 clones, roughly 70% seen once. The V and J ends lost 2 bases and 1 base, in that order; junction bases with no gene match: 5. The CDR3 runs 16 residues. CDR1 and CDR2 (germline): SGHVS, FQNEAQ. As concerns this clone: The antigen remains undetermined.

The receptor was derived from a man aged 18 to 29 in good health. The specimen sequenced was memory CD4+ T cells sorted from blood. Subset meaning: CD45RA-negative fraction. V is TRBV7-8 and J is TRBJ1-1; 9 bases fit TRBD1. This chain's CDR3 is CASSLRDRARNTEAFF. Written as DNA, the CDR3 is TGTGCCAGCAGCTTACGGGACAGGGCCAGGAACACTGAAGCTTTCTTT. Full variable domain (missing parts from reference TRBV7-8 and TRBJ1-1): GAGVSQSPRYKVAKRGQDVALRCDPISGHVSLFWYQQALGQGPEFLTYFQNEAQLDKSGLPSDRFFAERPEGSVSTLKIQRTQQEDSAVYLCASSLRDRARNTEAFFGQGTRLTVV.